This is a list of T cell receptor beta chains from one sample in a study of cytomegalovirus exposure and HLA in healthy donors. The assay was immunoSEQ multiplex PCR, and TCRdb's table has in-frame clones only and misses some. The sample has approximately 92,000 clones, approximately 70% seen once. Sequencing was done on a sample of PBMCs. The receptors stem from a man aged 50-59 years in good health and CMV-seronegative. The CDR3 runs from the conserved cysteine through the conserved F or W.

V	length	J	CDR3
TRBV7-6	15	TRBJ1-6	CASSLAGTGVSPLHF
TRBV7-6	14	TRBJ1-1	CASSFMDRNTEAFF
TRBV4-1	14	TRBJ2-5	CASSSTGGRETQYF
TRBV11-3	11	TRBJ1-5	CASSPYQPQHF
TRBV27	15	TRBJ1-2	CASSHTGVLDYGYTF
TRBV5-1	17	TRBJ2-3	CASSLALALRGEDTQYF
TRBV6-4	16	TRBJ2-1	CASSPRLGGGYHEQFF
TRBV7-2	13	TRBJ1-2	CASSADRRGGYTF
TRBV5-4	15	TRBJ2-7	CASSLDPGVSYEQYF
TRBV9	14	TRBJ2-5	CASSIVDRGETQYF
TRBV28	15	TRBJ2-7	CASSIRGTRAVVQYF
TRBV18	17	TRBJ1-6	CASSPFRASSYNSPLHF
TRBV11-3	15	TRBJ2-3	CASSLREGRTDTQYF
TRBV5-4	13	TRBJ1-1	CASSLTGNTEAFF
TRBV4-3	14	TRBJ2-7	CASSQSWGGYEQYF
TRBV28	14	TRBJ2-5	CASSLNSGQETQYF
TRBV5-8	11	TRBJ2-1	CASVSYNEQFF
TRBV18	17	TRBJ2-3	CASSPRLAGSLPDTQYF
TRBV7-6	18	TRBJ2-1	CASSLVGTSGSFYNEQFF